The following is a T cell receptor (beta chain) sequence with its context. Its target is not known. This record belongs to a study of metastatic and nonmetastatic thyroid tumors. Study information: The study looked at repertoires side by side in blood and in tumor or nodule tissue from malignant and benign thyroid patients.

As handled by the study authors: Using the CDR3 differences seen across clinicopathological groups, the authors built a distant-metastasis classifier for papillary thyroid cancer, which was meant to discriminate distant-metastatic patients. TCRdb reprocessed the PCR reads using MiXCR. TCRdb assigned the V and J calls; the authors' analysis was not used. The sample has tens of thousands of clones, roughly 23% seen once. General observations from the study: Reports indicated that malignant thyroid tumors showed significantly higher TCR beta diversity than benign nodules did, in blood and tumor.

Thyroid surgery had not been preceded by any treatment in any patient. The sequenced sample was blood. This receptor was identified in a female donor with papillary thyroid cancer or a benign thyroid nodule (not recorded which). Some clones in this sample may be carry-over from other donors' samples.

CDR3 in amino acids: CASTPTSGSSNEQFF. In DNA, the CDR3 is TGTGCCAGCACCCCGACTAGCGGGAGTAGTAATGAGCAGTTCTTC. J is TRBJ2-1 and V is TRBV11-2, with 12 bases matching TRBD2. Germline trimming cut 7 bases from V and 7 bases from J; bases unmatched to any gene: 8. This CDR3 has 15 amino acids. Germline V gene sequence: CDR1 SGHAT, CDR2 FQNNGV. Full variable domain (remainder filled in from reference TRBV11-2 and TRBJ2-1): EAGVAQSPRYKIIEKRQSVAFWCNPISGHATLYWYQQILGQGPKLLIQFQNNGVVDDSQLPKDRFSAERLKGVDSTLKIQPAKLEDSAVYLCASTPTSGSSNEQFFGPGTRLTVL.